The TCR beta chain described here comes from a study of T cell responses to AZD1222 COVID-19 vaccine. Points on this clone: Its target is unknown.

TCRdb keeps only in-frame clones here, not all; method: immunoSEQ multiplex PCR. The sample consists of about 37,000 clones, 85% to 90% of them appearing once. Germline-derived CDR1 and CDR2 are SGDLS and YYNGEE. V lost 5 bases and J lost 9, with 9 bases in between. The CDR3 has 11 residues. Study-level findings and limits: Donors in the cohort were predominantly white British and more often female, and clonal diversity was possibly underestimated. Increases in Spike-specific TCR breadth and depth were seen after two AZD1222 doses. Reports indicate that nearly half of spike-specific TCRs are directed at unmutated variant regions.

Sequenced material: peripheral blood, taken 28 days after the second AZD1222 dose. The chain recombines TRBV9 with TRBJ2-1; tentatively, D is TRBD2 (6 bases). The sequence was obtained from an adult who received the AZD1222 COVID-19 vaccine. As DNA, the CDR3 is TGTGCCAGCAGTAGGGAGGCTGAGCAGTTCTTC. It codes for CASSREAEQFF. The entire variable domain, with the rest obtained from reference TRBV9 and TRBJ2-1, is as follows: DSGVTQTPKHLITATGQRVTLRCSPRSGDLSVYWYQQSLDQGLQFLIQYYNGEERAKGNILERFSAQQFPDLHSELNLSSLELGDSALYFCASSREAEQFFGPGTRLTVL.